The clone carrying this T cell receptor beta chain showed up just a few times. Its antigen is not identified. This sample is drawn from a study of OX40 agonist ivuxolimab in advanced cancers. The overall study: The dose-escalation group included hepatocellular carcinoma, melanoma, renal cell carcinoma and head and neck cancer. Among those enrolled, mean age was about 63 years (range about 23 to 85) and about 79% were male. General study points: At 0.1 to 3.0 mg/kg and by week 6, clonal expansion occurred in CD4+ and CD8+ blood T cells. On average, CD8+ T cells showed a greater number of expanded clones than CD4+.

Assay: immunoSEQ multiplex PCR; the TCRdb copy retains only in-frame clones and omits some. The repertoire holds roughly 42,000 clones, with 91% as singletons. The source of this sequence is an adult with an advanced solid tumor such as melanoma, head and neck, liver or kidney cancer. Sequencing was performed on CD4+ or CD8+ T cells sorted from blood, taken in a trial of the OX40 agonist ivuxolimab.

The CDR3 protein is CASSPGRFTNTEAFF. As DNA, the CDR3 is TGTGCCAGCAGCCCCGGCAGATTCACGAACACTGAAGCTTTCTTT. V is TRBV13 and J is TRBJ1-1; D gene ambiguous. This CDR3 is 15 amino acids long. CDR1 is PRHDT and CDR2 is FYEKMQ in the germline V gene (reference sequence). V dropped 5 bases and J dropped 1 base, with 14 bases sitting between them.